This passage covers 9 T cell receptor beta chains from one sample sequenced in a study of blood T cell repertoires in COVID-19. The repertoire was sequenced with immunoSEQ multiplex PCR; TCRdb's copy has only in-frame clones and lacks some. The data hold around 480,000 clones, with around 87% observed a single time. The sample consisted of PBMCs or T cells enriched from blood (not recorded which). These receptors were obtained from a woman under 30 who had recovered from COVID-19.

The chain joins TRBV4-1 to TRBJ1-4; tentatively, D is TRBD1 (5 bases). CDR1 MGHRA and CDR2 YSYEKL come from the germline V gene. With 4 bases removed from V and 7 bases from J, the gap between germline ends came to 19 bases. This CDR3 has 16 residues. CDR3 nucleotides: TGCGCCAGCAGCCCTGTCGGGGGGAGGGAGGCTGAAAAACTGTTTTTT. Protein: CASSPVGGREAEKLFF.

This chain connects TRBV28 to TRBJ2-3; D may be TRBD2 (5 bases). This CDR3 spans 15 amino acids. The V gene's germline CDR1 is MDHEN and CDR2 SYDVKM. V lost 7 bases and J lost 6, with 20 bases in between. In nucleotides, the CDR3 is TGTGCCAGCACCGGAGACCCCAATCCGGGGGATACGCAGTATTTT. Encoded protein: CASTGDPNPGDTQYF. Looking up the rest from reference TRBV28 and TRBJ2-3 gives the full variable domain: DVKVTQSSRYLVKRTGEKVFLECVQDMDHENMFWYRQDPGLGLRLIYFSYDVKMKEKGDIPEGYSVSREKKERFSLILESASTNQTSMYLCASTGDPNPGDTQYFGPGTRLTVL.

This chain uses TRBV11-2 with TRBJ1-4; tentatively, D is TRBD1 (6 bases). CDR1 is SGHAT and CDR2 is FQNNGV in the germline V gene. The CDR3 extends over 16 amino acids. V was pared by 3 bases and J by 6 bases, with 17 bases between. The CDR3 nucleotides are TGTGCCAGCAGCTTCCCGAGGGGACAAGGGGATGAAAAACTGTTTTTT. This sequence encodes CASSFPRGQGDEKLFF.

The chain combines TRBV5-4 with TRBJ1-2; maybe TRBD1 (6 bases). Looked up from germline, CDR1 is SGHNT and CDR2 is YYREEE (reference sequence). The germline V and J ends were trimmed by 5 bases and 8 bases, with 22 bases remaining between them. The CDR3 is 15 residues long. CDR3 sequence reads: CASRGTGYSRRGYTF. The CDR3 bases are TGTGCCAGCAGGGGTACAGGGTACTCCCGAAGAGGCTACACCTTC.

Written as DNA, the CDR3 is TGTGCCAGCAGCCCCCGGGGGGGAGAGACCCAGTACTTC. Its protein product is CASSPRGGETQYF. This chain connects TRBV7-8 to TRBJ2-5; 8 bases line up with TRBD2. The CDR3 spans 13 residues. With V trimmed by 5 bases and J by 4 bases, 3 bases remained unmatched. Germline CDR1 reads SGHVS; CDR2 reads FQNEAQ.

The chain joins TRBV2 to TRBJ1-6; 8 nucleotides agree with TRBD1. The germline CDR1 and CDR2 sequences are SNHLY and FYNNEI. Trimming cost V 6 bases and J 10 bases; bases outside gene matches: 8. This CDR3 has 14 amino acids. DNA for the CDR3: TGTGCCAGCAGAGCACAGGGGGTTGGGTCACCCCTCCACTTT. Amino acids: CASRAQGVGSPLHF.

J is TRBJ1-6 and V is TRBV7-9; tentative D call: TRBD1 (6 bases). Trimming cost V 2 bases and J 9 bases, with 14 bases left between them. Germline CDR1 is SEHNR and CDR2 is FQNEAQ (reference sequence). The CDR3 extends over 15 amino acids. The CDR3 loop is CASSLIQDRGSPLHF. CDR3 bases: TGTGCCAGCAGCTTAATTCAGGACAGAGGTTCACCCCTCCACTTT.

The chain combines TRBV19 with TRBJ2-2; 12 bases are shared with TRBD2. CDR3 size: 16 residues. V lost 6 bases and J lost 8; bases outside the gene matches: 10. CDR1 and CDR2 from the germline V gene are LNHDA and SQIVND (reference sequence). The CDR3 protein is CASSPGLAGGTGELFF. In DNA, the CDR3 is TGTGCCAGTAGCCCGGGGCTAGCGGGGGGGACGGGGGAGCTGTTTTTT.

This chain uses TRBV4-2 with TRBJ2-2, with D uncertain. The CDR3 loop spans 16 amino acids. V was trimmed by 0 bases and J by 2 bases, leaving 10 bases between them. Germline V gene sequence: CDR1 LGHNA, CDR2 YNFKEQ. This CDR3 reads CASSQDGGHNTGELFF. CDR3 nucleotides: TGTGCCAGCAGCCAAGATGGCGGTCATAACACCGGGGAGCTGTTTTTT.